The present entry profiles one T cell receptor beta chain with its context. The data are from a study of cytomegalovirus exposure and HLA in healthy donors. The PCR employed 60 Vbeta primers together with 13 Jbeta primers. Repertoires were generated with immunoSEQ multiplex PCR, while TCRdb's copy carries only in-frame clones and drops some. Of approximately 87,000 clones in the sample, 81% were seen once. The V and J ends lost 5 bases and 9 bases, in that order; junction bases with no gene match: 6. The CDR3 consists of 12 residues. Germline lookup yields CDR1 LGHNT and CDR2 FRNRAP. V and J are TRBV12-5 and TRBJ1-1; 7 nucleotides align to TRBD1. This TCR was recovered from a woman aged 70-85 years in good health and CMV-seropositive. Sequenced sample: PBMCs. The CDR3 DNA reads TGTGCTAGTGGTCCCCCAGGGGGGAAAGCTTTCTTT. Amino acids: CASGPPGGKAFF.